The 10 T cell receptor beta chains reported below all come from one sample, sequenced in a study of blood T cell repertoires in COVID-19. TCRdb's table, derived via immunoSEQ multiplex PCR, lists solely in-frame clones and lacks some. Of roughly 230,000 clones in the sample, about 88% were seen once. Sequencing was carried out using peripheral blood. The receptors were gathered from a woman in her thirties or forties who had recovered from COVID-19.

CDR3 in DNA: TGTGCCACTGGGAGATCCGGCAATCAGCCCCAGCATTTT. It codes for CATGRSGNQPQHF. V usage is TRBV27 and J usage is TRBJ1-5; D gene ambiguous. The CDR3 length is 13 residues. Germline CDR1 MNHEY, CDR2 SMNVEV (reference sequence). V lost 10 bases, J lost 2 bases, and 12 bases lay in between.

The chain uses TRBV2 and TRBJ1-6; 7 nucleotides match TRBD1. The junction had 10 bases not matched to a gene; V was cut back by 6 bases and J by 5 bases. The CDR3 extends over 16 amino acids. In germline, CDR1 is SNHLY, CDR2 FYNNEI. The CDR3 sequence: CASRRRAGGDNSPLHF. The CDR3 coding sequence is TGTGCCAGCAGGAGGAGGGCAGGGGGAGATAATTCACCCCTCCACTTT.

The rearrangement joins TRBV3-1 (or the pseudogene TRBV3-2) to TRBJ1-2, with TRBD1 identical over 7 bases. V was pared by 5 bases and J by 4 bases, with 7 bases of the junction left unmatched. Per the germline V gene, CDR1 is LGHDT and CDR2 is YNNKEL (reference sequence). CDR3 size: 14 residues. CDR3 sequence (DNA): TGTGCCAGCAGCGACCGGGACAGCCTCTATGGCTACACCTTC. Its translation: CASSDRDSLYGYTF.

The V and J genes are TRBV24-1 and TRBJ2-2, with D possibly matching TRBD1 (6 bases). Germline-derived CDR1 and CDR2 are KGHDR and SFDVKD. V gave up 0 bases and J gave up 4 bases, with 8 bases separating them. This CDR3 has 15 residues. The CDR3 nucleotides are TGTGCCACCAGTGATTTGGAAGGGGGCACCGGGGAGCTGTTTTTT. It encodes CATSDLEGGTGELFF.

This chain uses TRBV12-3 or TRBV12-4 with TRBJ2-1, with 11 bases lining up with TRBD2. The CDR3 runs to 13 residues. Trimming took 5 bases from V and 10 from J; bases not matched to a gene: 4. CDR3 sequence: CASSLSGRGEQFF. As DNA, the CDR3 is TGTGCCAGCAGTCTTAGCGGGAGGGGCGAGCAGTTCTTC.

The J gene is TRBJ2-7, the V gene TRBV5-6; D not resolved. The length of the CDR3 is 11 residues. The V end lost 0 bases, the J end lost 4 bases, and 2 bases lay between the germline ends. Germline V CDR1 and CDR2: SGHDT, YYEEEE. CDR3 loop: CASSLAYEQYF. CDR3 DNA: TGTGCCAGCAGCTTGGCTTACGAGCAGTACTTC. The variable domain in full, with the rest retrieved from reference TRBV5-6 and TRBJ2-7, is DAGVTQSPTHLIKTRGQQVTLRCSPKSGHDTVSWYQQALGQGPQFIFQYYEEEERQRGNFPDRFSGHQFPNYSSELNVNALLLGDSALYLCASSLAYEQYFGPGTRLTVT.

This chain links TRBV27 with TRBJ2-2, with 7 bases that match TRBD2. Trimming cost V 3 bases and J 4 bases; bases outside gene matches: 14. This CDR3 comprises 18 residues. CDR1 is MNHEY, CDR2 SMNVEV, per germline (reference sequence). CDR3 loop: CASSFDYRREFSTGELFF. CDR3 nucleotide sequence: TGTGCCAGCAGTTTTGATTACCGGCGGGAGTTCTCCACCGGGGAGCTGTTTTTT.

V is TRBV3-1 (or the pseudogene TRBV3-2) and J is TRBJ1-2; maybe TRBD1 (5 bases). Germline CDR1 is LGHDT and CDR2 is YNNKEL (reference sequence). The V end lost 1 base, the J end lost 8 bases, and 8 bases lay between the germline ends. The CDR3 totals 12 residues. The CDR3 is CASSQAKGGYTF. As DNA, the CDR3 is TGTGCCAGCAGCCAAGCTAAGGGGGGCTACACCTTC.

The chain uses TRBV9 and TRBJ1-6, with a tentative D call TRBD1 (6 bases). With 6 bases removed from V and 5 bases from J, the gap between germline ends came to 18 bases. This CDR3 has 16 residues. Germline V gene sequence: CDR1 SGDLS, CDR2 YYNGEE. This chain's CDR3 is CASKSTARQDNSPLHF. In nucleotides, the CDR3 is TGTGCCAGCAAGTCAACGGCGAGACAGGATAATTCACCCCTCCACTTT.

V is TRBV7-8 and J is TRBJ2-2; no firm D call. Trimming removed 2 bases at V and 4 bases at J, with 8 bases between. Germline V lookup: CDR1 SGHVS, CDR2 FQNEAQ. This CDR3 spans 14 amino acids. The CDR3 reads CASSLLTSTGELFF. As DNA, the CDR3 is TGTGCCAGCAGCTTACTAACGTCCACCGGGGAGCTGTTTTTT.